This TCR beta chain is from a study of T cells in Graves' hyperthyroidism and ophthalmopathy. Study-level results: Model output signaled ophthalmopathy a median approximately 6 months ahead of onset. A model using 13 V-J features told ophthalmopathy apart from stable hyperthyroidism.

Concerning this clonotype: Antigen specificity is unknown.

What was amplified from RNA transcripts were TCR beta CDR3 regions. Researchers ran a first-round RT-PCR on the TCR CDR3 using the HTBI primer set. One entry per CDR3 protein results from TCRdb running MiXCR on the multiplex PCR reads. The table includes roughly 800,000 distinct CDR3 sequences, about 38% detected once. This CDR3 contains 16 residues. CDR1 and CDR2 (germline): KGHDR, SFDVKD. With V trimmed by 4 bases and J by 5 bases, 10 bases remained unmatched. No progression to ophthalmopathy during 18 months of follow-up defined stable disease. Each diagnosis drew on symptoms, thyroxine, TRAb, thyroid ultrasound and orbital computed tomography findings.

Sequencing was performed on blood. The TCR was taken from a young man with Graves' hyperthyroidism. This chain joins TRBV24-1 and TRBJ2-5; 9 bases line up with TRBD1. CDR3 coding DNA: TGTGCCACCAGTGACGAAACAGGGGGCGAACGGGAGACCCAGTACTTC. This encodes CATSDETGGERETQYF.